Below, 5 T cell receptor beta chains from the same sample are listed, as sequenced in a study of CD8 T cells in ankylosing spondylitis. Study conclusions and caveats: A motif of roughly 8 highly homologous TCR beta variants was seen as apparently characteristic of ankylosing spondylitis blood.

TCRdb ran MiXCR on the 5' RACE reads and lists one entry per CDR3 protein. Of a few hundred thousand distinct CDR3 sequences in the sample, approximately 20% are singletons; the top ten hold about 15%. No antigen has been identified for these receptors. Sequenced material: blood, either unsorted or a sorted T cell fraction (not recorded which). Receptors originate from a male donor with ankylosing spondylitis.

The chain has TRBV12-3 or TRBV12-4 and TRBJ1-5, with D possibly being TRBD1 (6 bases). The CDR3 runs 13 residues. V was cut by 3 bases and J by 7 bases, with 10 bases left in between. In nucleotides, the CDR3 is TGTGCCAGCAGTTTGGCAGGGGAGCAGCCCCAGCATTTT. Its protein product is CASSLAGEQPQHF.

This clonotype came up a few times. The CDR3, as DNA: TGCAGTGCTAGAGTAGATACAAACTATGGCTACACCTTC. This codes for CSARVDTNYGYTF. V is TRBV20-1 and J is TRBJ1-2; D gene unclear. Deletions cut 1 base from V and 2 bases from J, with 8 bases between. Germline V gene sequence: CDR1 DFQATT, CDR2 SNEGSKA (reference sequence). This CDR3 is 13 amino acids long.

This clonotype was counted only a few times. The chain is built from TRBV12-3 or TRBV12-4 and TRBJ2-3; 10 bases are a match to TRBD2. The J segment lost 4 bases and the V segment lost 5 bases, leaving 6 bases of the junction unmatched. The CDR3 spans 15 residues. The CDR3 bases are TGTGCCAGCAGTCGACTAGCGGGTCGGGCAGATACGCAGTATTTT. Translation gives CASSRLAGRADTQYF.

This clonotype occurred a few times. This chain uses TRBV7-2 with TRBJ2-1, with TRBD2 matching 7 bases. The trim removed 1 base at V and 8 bases at J, leaving 8 bases unmatched. CDR1 SGHTA and CDR2 FQGNSA come from the germline V gene. The CDR3 is made up of 15 amino acids. CDR3 region: CASSLVRDYPYEQFF. The CDR3 region has the DNA TGTGCCAGCAGCTTAGTACGGGACTACCCCTATGAGCAGTTCTTC. Full variable domain (outside the CDR3, taken from reference TRBV7-2 and TRBJ2-1): GAGVSQSPSNKVTEKGKDVELRCDPISGHTALYWYRQSLGQGLEFLIYFQGNSAPDKSGLPSDRFSAERTGGSVSTLTIQRTQQEDSAVYLCASSLVRDYPYEQFFGPGTRLTVL.

This clonotype appeared a few times. The chain carries TRBV6-5 and TRBJ2-7; TRBD2 might be the D (5 bases). V lost 3 bases and J lost 2, with 11 bases in between. The germline V gene has CDR1 MNHEY and CDR2 SVGAGI. The CDR3 has 14 residues. CDR3 DNA sequence: TGTGCCAGCAGTTATTGGGAGTCCCCCTACGAGCAGTACTTC. It encodes CASSYWESPYEQYF.